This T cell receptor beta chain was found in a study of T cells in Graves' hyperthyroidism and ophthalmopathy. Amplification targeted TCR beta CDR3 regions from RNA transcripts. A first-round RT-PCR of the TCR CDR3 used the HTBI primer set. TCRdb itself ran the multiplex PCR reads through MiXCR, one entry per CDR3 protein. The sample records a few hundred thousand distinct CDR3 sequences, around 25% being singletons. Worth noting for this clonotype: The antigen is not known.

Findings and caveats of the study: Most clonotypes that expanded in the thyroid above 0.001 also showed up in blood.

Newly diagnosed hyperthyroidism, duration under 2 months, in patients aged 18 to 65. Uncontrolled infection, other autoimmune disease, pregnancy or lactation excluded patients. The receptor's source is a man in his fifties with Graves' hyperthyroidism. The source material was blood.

The CDR3 sequence: CAWSVQGNVRTEAFF. In nucleotides, the CDR3 is TGTGCCTGGAGTGTACAGGGAAACGTTCGCACTGAAGCTTTCTTT. The V gene is TRBV30, the J gene TRBJ1-1; D might be TRBD1 (6 bases). This CDR3 comprises 15 residues. The germline V and J ends were trimmed by 0 bases and 4 bases, with 15 bases remaining between them. Germline CDR1 GTSNPN, CDR2 SVGIG (reference sequence).